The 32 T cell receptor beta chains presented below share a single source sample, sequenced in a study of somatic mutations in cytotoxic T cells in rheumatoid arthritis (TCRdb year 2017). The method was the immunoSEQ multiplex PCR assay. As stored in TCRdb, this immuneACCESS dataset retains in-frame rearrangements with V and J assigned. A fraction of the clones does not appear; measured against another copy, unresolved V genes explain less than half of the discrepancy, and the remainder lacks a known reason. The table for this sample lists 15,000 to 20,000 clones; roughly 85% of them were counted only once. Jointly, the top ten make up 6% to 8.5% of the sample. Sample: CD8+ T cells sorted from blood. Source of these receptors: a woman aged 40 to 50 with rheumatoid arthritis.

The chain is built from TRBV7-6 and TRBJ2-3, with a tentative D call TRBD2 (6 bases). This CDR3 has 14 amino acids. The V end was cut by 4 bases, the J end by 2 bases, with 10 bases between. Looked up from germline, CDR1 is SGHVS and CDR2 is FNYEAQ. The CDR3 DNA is TGTGCCAGCAGCTCCAGGGACTCCACAGATACGCAGTATTTT. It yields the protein CASSSRDSTDTQYF.

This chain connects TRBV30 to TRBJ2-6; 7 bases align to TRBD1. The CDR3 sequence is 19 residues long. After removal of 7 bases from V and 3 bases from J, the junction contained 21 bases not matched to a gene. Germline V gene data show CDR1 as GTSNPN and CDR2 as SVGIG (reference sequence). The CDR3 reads CASQGLGTALSGGANVLTF. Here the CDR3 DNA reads TGTGCCTCCCAAGGGTTAGGGACAGCTCTCTCTGGTGGGGCCAACGTCCTGACTTTC.

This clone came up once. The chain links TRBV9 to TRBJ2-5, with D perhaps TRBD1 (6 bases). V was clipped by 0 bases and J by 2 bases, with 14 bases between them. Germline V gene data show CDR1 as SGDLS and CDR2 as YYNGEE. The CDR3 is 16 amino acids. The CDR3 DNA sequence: TGTGCCAGCAGCGTAGAGGTGGGGGCGGATCAAGAGACCCAGTACTTC. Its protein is CASSVEVGADQETQYF. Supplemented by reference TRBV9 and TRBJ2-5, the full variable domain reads DSGVTQTPKHLITATGQRVTLRCSPRSGDLSVYWYQQSLDQGLQFLIQYYNGEERAKGNILERFSAQQFPDLHSELNLSSLELGDSALYFCASSVEVGADQETQYFGPGTRLLVL.

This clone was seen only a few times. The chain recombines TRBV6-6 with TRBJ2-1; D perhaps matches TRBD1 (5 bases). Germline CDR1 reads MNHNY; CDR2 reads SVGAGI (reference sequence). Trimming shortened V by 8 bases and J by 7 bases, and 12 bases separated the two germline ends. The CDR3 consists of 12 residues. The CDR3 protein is CASGIPGNEQFF. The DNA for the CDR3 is TGTGCCAGCGGGATCCCAGGGAATGAGCAGTTCTTC.

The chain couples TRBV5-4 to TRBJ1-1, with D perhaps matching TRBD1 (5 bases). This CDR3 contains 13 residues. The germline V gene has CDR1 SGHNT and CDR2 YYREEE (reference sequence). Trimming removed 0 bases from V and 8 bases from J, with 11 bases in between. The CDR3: CASSLGFGGEAFF. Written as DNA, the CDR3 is TGTGCCAGCAGCTTGGGGTTCGGGGGAGAAGCTTTCTTT.

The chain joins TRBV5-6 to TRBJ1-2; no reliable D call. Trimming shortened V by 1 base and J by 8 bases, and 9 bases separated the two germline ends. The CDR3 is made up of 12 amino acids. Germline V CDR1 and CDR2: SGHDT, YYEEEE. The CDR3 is CASSLQASGYTF. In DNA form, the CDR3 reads TGTGCCAGCAGCTTGCAGGCAAGCGGCTACACCTTC.

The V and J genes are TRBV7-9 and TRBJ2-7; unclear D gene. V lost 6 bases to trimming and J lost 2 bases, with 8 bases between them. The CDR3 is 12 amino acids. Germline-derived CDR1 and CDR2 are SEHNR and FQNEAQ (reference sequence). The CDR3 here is CASSQSPYEQYF. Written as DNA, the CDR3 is TGTGCCAGCAGTCAGTCCCCCTACGAGCAGTACTTC. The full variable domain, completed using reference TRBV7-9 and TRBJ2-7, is DTGVSQNPRHKITKRGQNVTFRCDPISEHNRLYWYRQTLGQGPEFLTYFQNEAQLEKSRLLSDRFSAERPKGSFSTLEIQRTEQGDSAMYLCASSQSPYEQYFGPGTRLTVT.

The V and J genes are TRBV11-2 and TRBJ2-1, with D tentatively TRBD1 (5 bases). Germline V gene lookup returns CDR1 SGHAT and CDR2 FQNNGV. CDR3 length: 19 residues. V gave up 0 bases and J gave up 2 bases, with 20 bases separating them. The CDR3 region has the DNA TGTGCCAGCAGCTTAGAATTTGGTTCAGGGATTGGGACCTACAATGAGCAGTTCTTC. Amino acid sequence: CASSLEFGSGIGTYNEQFF.

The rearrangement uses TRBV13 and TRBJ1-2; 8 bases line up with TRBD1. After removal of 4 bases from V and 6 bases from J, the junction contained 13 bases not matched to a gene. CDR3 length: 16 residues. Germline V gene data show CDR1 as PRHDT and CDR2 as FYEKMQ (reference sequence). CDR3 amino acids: CASSSARTGPYDGYTF. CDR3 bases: TGTGCCAGCAGCTCTGCTCGGACAGGGCCGTATGATGGCTACACCTTC.

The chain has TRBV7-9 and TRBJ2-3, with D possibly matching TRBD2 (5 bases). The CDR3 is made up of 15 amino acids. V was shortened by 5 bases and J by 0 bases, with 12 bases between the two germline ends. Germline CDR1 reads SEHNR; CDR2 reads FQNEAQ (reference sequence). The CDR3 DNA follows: TGTGCCAGCAGCCCACCGGGGATTAGCACAGATACGCAGTATTTT. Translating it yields CASSPPGISTDTQYF.

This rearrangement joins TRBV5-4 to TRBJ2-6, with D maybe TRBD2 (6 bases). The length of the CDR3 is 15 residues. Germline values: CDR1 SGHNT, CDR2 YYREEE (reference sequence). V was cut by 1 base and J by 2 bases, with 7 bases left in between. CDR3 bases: TGTGCCAGCAGCTTGCCGGGGGCTGGGGCCAACGTCCTGACTTTC. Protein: CASSLPGAGANVLTF.

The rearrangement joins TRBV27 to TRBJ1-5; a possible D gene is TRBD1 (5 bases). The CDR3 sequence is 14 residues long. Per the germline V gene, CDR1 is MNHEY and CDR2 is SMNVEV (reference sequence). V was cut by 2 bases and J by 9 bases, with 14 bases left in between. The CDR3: CASSLGAVQWPQHF. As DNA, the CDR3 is TGTGCCAGCAGTTTAGGGGCAGTCCAATGGCCCCAGCATTTT.

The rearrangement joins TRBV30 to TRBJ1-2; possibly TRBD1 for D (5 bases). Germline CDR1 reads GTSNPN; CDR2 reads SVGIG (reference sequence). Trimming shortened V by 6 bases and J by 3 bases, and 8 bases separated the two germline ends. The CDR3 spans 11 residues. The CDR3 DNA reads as TGTGCCTGCTGGGACTACTATGGCTACACCTTC. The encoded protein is CACWDYYGYTF.

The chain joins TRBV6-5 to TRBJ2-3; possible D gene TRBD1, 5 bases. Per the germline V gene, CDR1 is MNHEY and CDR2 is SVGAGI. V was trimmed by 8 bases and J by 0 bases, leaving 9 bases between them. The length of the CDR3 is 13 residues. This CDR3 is CASRRQSTDTQYF. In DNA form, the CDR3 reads TGTGCCAGCCGCCGACAGAGCACAGATACGCAGTATTTT.

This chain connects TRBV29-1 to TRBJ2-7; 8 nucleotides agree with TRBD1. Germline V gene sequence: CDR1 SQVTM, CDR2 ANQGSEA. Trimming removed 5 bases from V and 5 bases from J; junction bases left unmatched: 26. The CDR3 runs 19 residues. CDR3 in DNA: TGCAGCGTTTGGACAGGGCTCCCCCCGGCCGGGGGTCAACTCGACGAGCAGTACTTC. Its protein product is CSVWTGLPPAGGQLDEQYF.

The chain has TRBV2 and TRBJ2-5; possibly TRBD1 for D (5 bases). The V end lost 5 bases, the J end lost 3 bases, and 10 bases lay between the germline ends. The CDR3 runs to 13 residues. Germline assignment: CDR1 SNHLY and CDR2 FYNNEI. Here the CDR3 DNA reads TGTGCCAGCAGTCTTATAGGGGAAGAGACCCAGTACTTC. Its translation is CASSLIGEETQYF.

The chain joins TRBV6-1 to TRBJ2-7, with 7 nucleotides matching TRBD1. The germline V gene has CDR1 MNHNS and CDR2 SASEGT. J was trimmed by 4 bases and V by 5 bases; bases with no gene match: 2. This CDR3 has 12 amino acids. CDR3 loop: CASSPTGYEQYF. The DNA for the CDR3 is TGTGCCAGCAGTCCGACAGGGTACGAGCAGTACTTC.

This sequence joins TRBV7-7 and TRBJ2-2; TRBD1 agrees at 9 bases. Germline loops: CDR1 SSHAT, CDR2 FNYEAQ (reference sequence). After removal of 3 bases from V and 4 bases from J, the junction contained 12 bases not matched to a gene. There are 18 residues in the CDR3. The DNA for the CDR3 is TGTGCCAGCAGCTTTGACATACAGGGGGCTGGCGGCACCGGGGAGCTGTTTTTT. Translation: CASSFDIQGAGGTGELFF. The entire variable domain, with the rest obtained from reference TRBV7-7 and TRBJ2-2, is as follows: GAGVSQSPRYKVTKRGQDVTLRCDPISSHATLYWYQQALGQGPEFLTYFNYEAQPDKSGLPSDRFSAERPEGSISTLTIQRTEQRDSAMYRCASSFDIQGAGGTGELFFGEGSRLTVL.

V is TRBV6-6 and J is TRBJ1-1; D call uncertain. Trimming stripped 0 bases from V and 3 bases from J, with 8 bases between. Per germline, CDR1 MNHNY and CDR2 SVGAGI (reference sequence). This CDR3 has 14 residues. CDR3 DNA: TGTGCCAGCAGTTACTCGATCGGGGACACTGAAGCTTTCTTT. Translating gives CASSYSIGDTEAFF.

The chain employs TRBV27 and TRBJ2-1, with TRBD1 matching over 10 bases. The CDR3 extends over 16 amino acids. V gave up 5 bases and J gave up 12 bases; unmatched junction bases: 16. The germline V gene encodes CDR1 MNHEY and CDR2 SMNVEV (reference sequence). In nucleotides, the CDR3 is TGTGCCAGCAGTCCGCGGACAGGGGGTGCCACACGAGGGCAGTTCTTC. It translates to CASSPRTGGATRGQFF.

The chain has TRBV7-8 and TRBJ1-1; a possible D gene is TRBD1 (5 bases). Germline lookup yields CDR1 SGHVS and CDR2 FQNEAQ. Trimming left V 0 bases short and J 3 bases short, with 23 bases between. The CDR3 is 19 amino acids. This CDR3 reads CASSLALGYPGLPDTEAFF. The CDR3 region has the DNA TGTGCCAGCAGCTTAGCGCTAGGGTATCCGGGACTGCCGGACACTGAAGCTTTCTTT. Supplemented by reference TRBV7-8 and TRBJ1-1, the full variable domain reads GAGVSQSPRYKVAKRGQDVALRCDPISGHVSLFWYQQALGQGPEFLTYFQNEAQLDKSGLPSDRFFAERPEGSVSTLKIQRTQQEDSAVYLCASSLALGYPGLPDTEAFFGQGTRLTVV.

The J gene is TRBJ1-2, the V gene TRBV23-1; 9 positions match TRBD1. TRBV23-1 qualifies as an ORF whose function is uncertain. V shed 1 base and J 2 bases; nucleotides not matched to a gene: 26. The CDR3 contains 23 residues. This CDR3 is CASSQFVPLTGTGTATSNYGYTF. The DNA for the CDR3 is TGCGCCAGCAGTCAATTCGTTCCACTCACCGGGACAGGGACCGCAACATCCAACTATGGCTACACCTTC.

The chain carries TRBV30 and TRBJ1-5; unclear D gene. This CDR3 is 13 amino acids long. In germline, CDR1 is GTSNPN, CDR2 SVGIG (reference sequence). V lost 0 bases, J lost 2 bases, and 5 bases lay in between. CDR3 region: CAWSVGGNQPQHF. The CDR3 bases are TGTGCCTGGAGTGTTGGAGGCAATCAGCCCCAGCATTTT. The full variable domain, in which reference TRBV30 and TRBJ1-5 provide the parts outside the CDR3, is SQTIHQWPATLVQPVGSPLSLECTVEGTSNPNLYWYRQAAGRGLQLLFYSVGIGQISSEVPQNLSASRPQDRQFILSSKKLLLSDSGFYLCAWSVGGNQPQHFGDGTRLSIL.

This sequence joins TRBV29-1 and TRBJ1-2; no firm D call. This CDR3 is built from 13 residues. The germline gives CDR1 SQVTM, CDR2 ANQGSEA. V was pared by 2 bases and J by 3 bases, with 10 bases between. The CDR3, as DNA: TGCAGCGTTGAACTGGAGAAGGACTATGGCTACACCTTC. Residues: CSVELEKDYGYTF.

For the CDR3, the DNA is TGTGCCAGCAGCTTGGCCGAGGCAGGGATTAGGGGCTACACCTTC. This sequence encodes CASSLAEAGIRGYTF. The chain recombines TRBV5-6 with TRBJ1-2, with D tentatively TRBD1 (5 bases). Trimming stripped 0 bases from V and 8 bases from J, with 17 bases between. CDR3 size: 15 residues. In germline, CDR1 is SGHDT, CDR2 YYEEEE.

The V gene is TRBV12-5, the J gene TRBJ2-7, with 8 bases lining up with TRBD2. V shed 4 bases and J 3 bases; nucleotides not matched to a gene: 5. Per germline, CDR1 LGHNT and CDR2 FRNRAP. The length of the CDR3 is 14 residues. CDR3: CASGSLAAGYEQYF. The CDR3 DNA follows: TGTGCTAGTGGTTCACTAGCGGCGGGCTACGAGCAGTACTTC.

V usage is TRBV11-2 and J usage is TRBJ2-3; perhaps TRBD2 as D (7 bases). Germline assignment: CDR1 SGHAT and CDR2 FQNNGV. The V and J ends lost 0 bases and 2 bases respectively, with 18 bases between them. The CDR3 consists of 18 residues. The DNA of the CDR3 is TGTGCCAGCAGCTTAGAATGGGCGGGGGCCCTATCCACAGATACGCAGTATTTT. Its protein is CASSLEWAGALSTDTQYF.

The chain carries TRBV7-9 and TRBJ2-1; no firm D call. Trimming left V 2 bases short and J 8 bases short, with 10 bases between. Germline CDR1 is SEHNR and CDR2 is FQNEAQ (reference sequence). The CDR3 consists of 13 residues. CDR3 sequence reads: CASSLFESHEQFF. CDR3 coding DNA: TGTGCCAGCAGCTTATTTGAGAGTCATGAGCAGTTCTTC.

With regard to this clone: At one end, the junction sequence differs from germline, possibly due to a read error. CDR3 region: CASSYSRQGRNTGELFF. The CDR3 DNA reads TGTGCCAGCAGTTACTCGAGACAGGGAAGAAACACCGGGGAGCTGTTTTTT. The V and J genes are TRBV6-4 and TRBJ2-2; 7 bases agree with TRBD1. The germline V gene has CDR1 MRHNA and CDR2 SNTAGT. The CDR3 sequence is 17 residues long.

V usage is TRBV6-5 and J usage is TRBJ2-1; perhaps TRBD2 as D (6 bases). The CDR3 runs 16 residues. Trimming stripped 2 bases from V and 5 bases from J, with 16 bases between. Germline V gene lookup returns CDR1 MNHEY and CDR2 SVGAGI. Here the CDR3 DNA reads TGTGCCAGCAGTTACGATAGAGCGGGCTCTAACAATGAGCAGTTCTTC. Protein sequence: CASSYDRAGSNNEQFF.

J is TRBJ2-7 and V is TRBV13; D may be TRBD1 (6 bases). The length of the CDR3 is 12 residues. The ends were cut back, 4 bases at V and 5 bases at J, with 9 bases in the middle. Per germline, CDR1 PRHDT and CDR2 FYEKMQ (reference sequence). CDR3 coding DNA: TGTGCCAGCAGCTACAGGGTAGACGAGCAGTACTTC. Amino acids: CASSYRVDEQYF.

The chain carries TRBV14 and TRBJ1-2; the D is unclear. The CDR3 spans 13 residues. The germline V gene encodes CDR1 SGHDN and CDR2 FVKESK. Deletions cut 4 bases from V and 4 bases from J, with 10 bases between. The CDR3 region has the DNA TGTGCCAGCAGCCTACTTTTCGCCTATGGCTACACCTTC. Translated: CASSLLFAYGYTF. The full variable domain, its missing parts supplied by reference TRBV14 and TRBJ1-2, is EAGVTQFPSHSVIEKGQTVTLRCDPISGHDNLYWYRRVMGKEIKFLLHFVKESKQDESGMPNNRFLAERTGGTYSTLKVQPAELEDSGVYFCASSLLFAYGYTFGSGTRLTVV.